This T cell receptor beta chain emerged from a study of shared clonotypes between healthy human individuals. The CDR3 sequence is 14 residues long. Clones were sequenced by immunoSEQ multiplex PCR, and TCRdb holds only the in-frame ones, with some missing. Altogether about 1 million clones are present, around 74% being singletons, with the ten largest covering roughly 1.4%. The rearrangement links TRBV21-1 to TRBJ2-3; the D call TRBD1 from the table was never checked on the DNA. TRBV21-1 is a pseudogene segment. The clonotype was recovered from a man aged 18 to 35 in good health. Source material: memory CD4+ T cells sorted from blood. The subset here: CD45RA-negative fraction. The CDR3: CATGQGPSTDTQYF. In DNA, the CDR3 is TGTGCCACGGGACAGGGGCCCTCCACAGATACGCAGTATTTT.